The 19 T cell receptor beta chains listed next were all sequenced from one sample in a study of blood T cell repertoires in COVID-19. The assay was immunoSEQ multiplex PCR, and TCRdb's table has in-frame clones only and misses some. The sample records fewer than 60,000 clones, approximately 80% being singletons. The sequenced sample was peripheral blood. The receptors come from a human donor in a cohort sampled during active COVID-19.

This clone occurred once. The gene calls are TRBV7-2 and TRBJ1-3; TRBD1 matches at 9 bases. The CDR3 is 17 amino acids. The V gene's germline CDR1 is SGHTA and CDR2 FQGNSA. V lost 3 bases and J lost 4; bases outside the gene matches: 10. The CDR3 spells CASSFLVGQGAGNTIYF. Here the CDR3 DNA reads TGTGCCAGCAGCTTCCTCGTGGGACAGGGTGCGGGAAACACCATATATTTT.

The chain employs TRBV19 and TRBJ1-5, with D unresolved. Germline V gives CDR1 LNHDA, CDR2 SQIVND (reference sequence). The CDR3 extends over 15 amino acids. V gave up 5 bases and J gave up 2 bases, with 13 bases separating them. The CDR3 is CASSPGVRGNQPQHF. CDR3 DNA: TGTGCCAGTAGTCCCGGGGTTAGGGGCAATCAGCCCCAGCATTTT.

The chain couples TRBV7-2 to TRBJ2-5; D is ambiguous. V was pared by 3 bases and J by 2 bases, with 7 bases between. CDR3 length: 13 amino acids. Germline CDR1 reads SGHTA; CDR2 reads FQGNSA. The CDR3 sequence is CASSFREQETQYF. The CDR3 DNA follows: TGTGCCAGCAGCTTCCGTGAGCAAGAGACCCAGTACTTC.

The chain carries TRBV19 and TRBJ1-1; TRBD1 might be the D (6 bases). Trimming took off 11 bases at V and 2 bases at J, with 15 bases between the two ends. The CDR3 sequence is 13 residues long. Germline CDR1 is LNHDA and CDR2 is SQIVND (reference sequence). The CDR3 bases are TGTGCCTCAAGAAACAGGGCCAACACTGAAGCTTTCTTT. As protein: CASRNRANTEAFF.

This clone was observed a single time. Written as DNA, the CDR3 is TGCGCCAGCGGGATGGGGCAGGCCAACTCCTACAATGAGCAGTTCTTC. Its protein product is CASGMGQANSYNEQFF. This rearrangement joins TRBV4-1 to TRBJ2-1; D might be TRBD1 (5 bases). The CDR3 length is 16 residues. The V end lost 8 bases, the J end lost 0 bases, and 17 bases lay between the germline ends. Germline V gives CDR1 MGHRA, CDR2 YSYEKL.

The chain is built from TRBV6-6 and TRBJ2-3; 7 positions match TRBD1. The CDR3 has 15 residues. The V segment lost 6 bases and the J segment 4 bases; nucleotides outside the gene matches: 10. Germline CDR1 is MNHNY and CDR2 is SVGAGI (reference sequence). In nucleotides, the CDR3 is TGTGCCAGCAGATCGACAGGGTCACTCTCAGATACGCAGTATTTT. It encodes CASRSTGSLSDTQYF.

CDR3 amino acids: CSASALSPGQGDLGYTF. The CDR3 region has the DNA TGCAGTGCTAGTGCCCTATCCCCGGGACAGGGTGATTTGGGCTACACCTTC. The chain carries TRBV20-1 and TRBJ1-2; 9 bases align to TRBD1. Looked up from germline, CDR1 is DFQATT and CDR2 is SNEGSKA (reference sequence). The trim removed 3 bases at V and 8 bases at J, leaving 19 bases unmatched. The CDR3 has 17 residues.

V is TRBV5-1 and J is TRBJ1-1; weak D call: TRBD1 (5 bases). Germline V gene sequence: CDR1 SGHRS, CDR2 YFSETQ. Trimming shortened V by 1 base and J by 3 bases, and 7 bases separated the two germline ends. The CDR3 is made up of 13 amino acids. CDR3 sequence: CASSLRQYTEAFF. DNA for the CDR3: TGCGCCAGCAGCTTGAGACAGTACACTGAAGCTTTCTTT.

This sequence joins TRBV6-6 and TRBJ1-1; 8 bases fit TRBD1. The length of the CDR3 is 15 residues. Germline CDR1 and CDR2: MNHNY and SVGAGI (reference sequence). The V and J ends lost 2 bases and 4 bases, in that order; junction bases with no gene match: 6. The DNA of the CDR3 is TGTGCCAGCAGTTACCCCGGGACAGGTGTCACTGAAGCTTTCTTT. This encodes CASSYPGTGVTEAFF.

The genes are TRBV2 and TRBJ1-4, with 7 positions matching TRBD1. Looked up from germline, CDR1 is SNHLY and CDR2 is FYNNEI. Unmatched junction bases numbered 15, after V lost 6 bases and J lost 8 bases. The CDR3 sequence is 16 residues long. The DNA of the CDR3 is TGTGCCAGCAGCCGGAGACAGGGCCCCCCGGGAGAAAAACTGTTTTTT. It encodes CASSRRQGPPGEKLFF. Supplemented by reference TRBV2 and TRBJ1-4, the full variable domain reads EPEVTQTPSHQVTQMGQEVILRCVPISNHLYFYWYRQILGQKVEFLVSFYNNEISEKSEIFDDQFSVERPDGSNFTLKIRSTKLEDSAMYFCASSRRQGPPGEKLFFGSGTQLSVL.

The genes are TRBV29-1 and TRBJ2-2, with TRBD1 identical over 9 bases. Germline assignment: CDR1 SQVTM and CDR2 ANQGSEA. The J segment lost 5 bases and the V segment lost 6 bases, leaving 7 bases of the junction unmatched. CDR3 length: 14 amino acids. CDR3 nucleotides: TGCAGCGTGAGACAGGGGGGCTGGACCGGGGAGCTGTTTTTT. Amino acid sequence: CSVRQGGWTGELFF.

The chain joins TRBV5-1 to TRBJ2-1, with 12 bases matching TRBD2. Germline trimming cut 4 bases from V and 4 bases from J; bases unmatched to any gene: 9. Germline CDR1 reads SGHRS; CDR2 reads YFSETQ. CDR3 length: 17 amino acids. This CDR3 reads CASSGASGGAGYNEQFF. The CDR3 DNA sequence: TGCGCCAGCAGCGGGGCTAGCGGGGGGGCCGGTTACAATGAGCAGTTCTTC. Variable domain in full (rest from reference TRBV5-1 and TRBJ2-1): KAGVTQTPRYLIKTRGQQVTLSCSPISGHRSVSWYQQTPGQGLQFLFEYFSETQRNKGNFPGRFSGRQFSNSRSEMNVSTLELGDSALYLCASSGASGGAGYNEQFFGPGTRLTVL.

The rearrangement links TRBV7-2 to TRBJ1-4; 7 bases line up with TRBD1. J was trimmed by 8 bases and V by 5 bases; bases with no gene match: 8. From germline, CDR1 is SGHTA and CDR2 FQGNSA. This CDR3 spans 14 amino acids. CDR3 residues: CASSARQGEEKLFF. Written as DNA, the CDR3 is TGTGCCAGCAGCGCCAGACAGGGAGAAGAAAAACTGTTTTTT.

The V and J genes are TRBV28 and TRBJ2-7; 9 bases line up with TRBD2. The CDR3 consists of 16 residues. Germline CDR1 MDHEN, CDR2 SYDVKM. J lost 0 bases, V lost 4 bases, and 7 bases had no gene match. The CDR3 region is CASSSSTSGVSYEQYF. Here the CDR3 DNA reads TGTGCCAGCAGTTCCTCGACTAGCGGAGTCTCCTACGAGCAGTACTTC.

This clone was observed a handful of times. The CDR3 bases are TGTGCCTGGAGTCCGGGACTAGCGGGCCACGAGCAGTACTTC. Protein sequence: CAWSPGLAGHEQYF. The chain links TRBV30 to TRBJ2-7, with 12 bases fitting TRBD2. V was clipped by 2 bases and J by 5 bases; unmatched bases: 4. Looked up from germline, CDR1 is GTSNPN and CDR2 is SVGIG (reference sequence). The CDR3 is 14 residues long.

This chain connects TRBV9 to TRBJ2-1, with a tentative D call TRBD1 (6 bases). The V end lost 1 base, the J end lost 0 bases, and 8 bases lay between the germline ends. The CDR3 spans 15 residues. CDR1 SGDLS and CDR2 YYNGEE come from the germline V gene. Here the CDR3 reads CASSVTGSSYNEQFF. DNA of the CDR3: TGTGCCAGCAGCGTAACAGGGAGCTCCTACAATGAGCAGTTCTTC.

This chain uses TRBV7-9 with TRBJ2-5; 7 bases agree with TRBD2. The CDR3 covers 16 residues. V trimming: 3 bases; J trimming: 0 bases; junction bases outside the gene matches: 7. Germline V gene sequence: CDR1 SEHNR, CDR2 FQNEAQ (reference sequence). CDR3 DNA sequence: TGTGCCAGCAGCTTGATAGCGGGTCCATACCAAGAGACCCAGTACTTC. Translating it yields CASSLIAGPYQETQYF.

The genes are TRBV2 and TRBJ2-2, with no clear D. V lost 6 bases to trimming and J lost 4 bases, with 9 bases between them. Germline loops: CDR1 SNHLY, CDR2 FYNNEI. This CDR3 comprises 13 residues. Here the CDR3 DNA reads TGTGCCAGCAGCAACATACGCACCGGGGAGCTGTTTTTT. Its protein is CASSNIRTGELFF.

Concerning this clone itself: An end of the junction differs from the germline gene, which may be a read error. The chain carries TRBV28 and TRBJ2-4, with 8 bases aligning to TRBD2. This CDR3 region has 12 residues. Per the germline V gene, CDR1 is MDHEN and CDR2 is SYDVKM. The CDR3 protein is CASSYRGGSCHF. The DNA of the CDR3 is TGTGCCAGCAGTTACCGGGGGGGTAGTTGTCACTTC.